These T cell receptor beta chains were read from a single sample in a study of blood T cell repertoires in COVID-19. The protocol was immunoSEQ multiplex PCR, while the TCRdb copy is restricted to in-frame clones and leaves out a portion. Among 150,000 to 200,000 clones listed, roughly 88% were seen once. Material for sequencing was peripheral blood. The receptors were sampled from a woman older than 75 with active or convalescent COVID-19. CDR3s include the opening cysteine and the closing phenylalanine or tryptophan. D genes are given only for firm matches. The size entry is marked missing in some rows and otherwise reads once, few, many or a size class.

V gene: TRBV3-1/TRBV3-2
clone size: -
J gene: TRBJ1-1
D gene: TRBD1
CDR3 protein: CASSQERAGGSNTEAFF
CDR3 DNA: TGTGCCAGCAGCCAAGAACGTGCAGGGGGGTCGAACACTGAAGCTTTCTTT

V gene: TRBV9
clone size: -
J gene: TRBJ2-3
D gene: -
CDR3 protein: CASSVAGSFSDTQYF
CDR3 DNA: TGTGCCAGCAGCGTAGCAGGTTCCTTTTCAGATACGCAGTATTTT

V gene: TRBV3-1/TRBV3-2
clone size: -
J gene: TRBJ2-7
D gene: -
CDR3 protein: CASSLSDRHEQYF
CDR3 DNA: TGTGCCAGCAGCCTAAGCGATAGGCACGAGCAGTACTTC

V gene: TRBV27
clone size: many
J gene: TRBJ1-1
D gene: -
CDR3 protein: CASKTQGLLNTEAFF
CDR3 DNA: TGTGCCAGCAAGACTCAAGGTTTACTTAACACTGAAGCTTTCTTT

V gene: TRBV10-3
clone size: once
J gene: TRBJ2-7
D gene: -
CDR3 protein: CAISDAGEQYF
CDR3 DNA: TGTGCCATCAGTGACGCGGGAGAGCAGTACTTC

V gene: TRBV4-3
clone size: -
J gene: TRBJ1-2
D gene: -
CDR3 protein: CASSQEWPGDAYGYTF
CDR3 DNA: TGCGCCAGCAGCCAAGAATGGCCGGGAGACGCCTATGGCTACACCTTC

V gene: TRBV7-2
clone size: -
J gene: TRBJ1-2
D gene: TRBD1
CDR3 protein: CASSTGTGVYGYTF
CDR3 DNA: TGTGCCAGCAGCACAGGGACAGGGGTCTATGGCTACACCTTC

V gene: TRBV5-1
clone size: -
J gene: TRBJ1-2
D gene: TRBD1
CDR3 protein: CASSGSDRANYGYTF
CDR3 DNA: TGCGCCAGCAGCGGGAGCGACAGGGCGAACTATGGCTACACCTTC

V gene: TRBV4-1
clone size: -
J gene: TRBJ2-3
D gene: TRBD2
CDR3 protein: CASSQEGLSGGEADTQYF
CDR3 DNA: TGCGCCAGCAGCCAAGAGGGGCTCAGCGGGGGGGAGGCAGATACGCAGTATTTT

V gene: TRBV2
clone size: -
J gene: TRBJ1-5
D gene: TRBD1
CDR3 protein: CASKQGSNQPQHF
CDR3 DNA: TGTGCCAGCAAACAGGGGAGCAATCAGCCCCAGCATTTT

V gene: TRBV14
clone size: -
J gene: TRBJ2-7
D gene: -
CDR3 protein: CASSQDLRGEQYF
CDR3 DNA: TGTGCCAGCAGCCAAGATCTTAGGGGGGAGCAGTACTTC

V gene: TRBV19
clone size: -
J gene: TRBJ2-1
D gene: TRBD2
CDR3 protein: CASSSWGGYNEQFF
CDR3 DNA: TGTGCCAGTAGTTCGTGGGGGGGGTACAATGAGCAGTTCTTC

V gene: TRBV10-3
clone size: -
J gene: TRBJ2-1
D gene: -
CDR3 protein: CAISESGRQGGEQFF
CDR3 DNA: TGTGCCATCAGTGAGTCGGGGAGACAGGGAGGTGAGCAGTTCTTC

V gene: TRBV6-5
clone size: -
J gene: TRBJ1-2
D gene: -
CDR3 protein: CASSPPGGVYGYTF
CDR3 DNA: TGTGCCAGCAGTCCCCCGGGGGGGGTCTATGGCTACACCTTC

V gene: TRBV7-2
clone size: -
J gene: TRBJ1-6
D gene: -
CDR3 protein: CASSSGKTLSSYNSPLHF
CDR3 DNA: TGTGCCAGCAGCTCCGGGAAGACTCTGAGCTCCTATAATTCACCCCTCCACTTT

V gene: TRBV5-6
clone size: -
J gene: TRBJ2-3
D gene: -
CDR3 protein: CASSLVHMDTQYF
CDR3 DNA: TGTGCCAGCAGCTTGGTCCACATGGATACGCAGTATTTT

V gene: TRBV3-1/TRBV3-2
clone size: -
J gene: TRBJ1-2
D gene: -
CDR3 protein: CASSDTTYGYTF
CDR3 DNA: TGTGCCAGCAGCGACACGACCTATGGCTACACCTTC

V gene: TRBV11-3
clone size: -
J gene: TRBJ2-3
D gene: -
CDR3 protein: CASSLREGGTDTQYF
CDR3 DNA: TGTGCCAGCAGCCTTAGGGAGGGGGGTACAGATACGCAGTATTTT

V gene: TRBV6-1
clone size: -
J gene: TRBJ1-4
D gene: -
CDR3 protein: CASSEAGRRNEKLFF
CDR3 DNA: TGTGCCAGCAGTGAAGCAGGCAGGAGGAATGAAAAACTGTTTTTT

V gene: TRBV2
clone size: -
J gene: TRBJ1-1
D gene: -
CDR3 protein: CASSTGMNTEAFF
CDR3 DNA: TGTGCCAGCAGTACAGGGATGAACACTGAAGCTTTCTTT

V gene: TRBV30
clone size: -
J gene: TRBJ1-2
D gene: -
CDR3 protein: CAWSVQTNYGYTF
CDR3 DNA: TGTGCCTGGAGTGTACAGACCAACTATGGCTACACCTTC

V gene: TRBV19
clone size: many
J gene: TRBJ2-4
D gene: -
CDR3 protein: CASNQGRDIQYF
CDR3 DNA: TGTGCCAGTAACCAGGGAAGAGACATTCAGTACTTC

V gene: TRBV7-2
clone size: -
J gene: TRBJ1-4
D gene: -
CDR3 protein: CASSFANEKLFF
CDR3 DNA: TGTGCCAGCAGCTTCGCTAATGAAAAACTGTTTTTT

V gene: TRBV19
clone size: -
J gene: TRBJ1-2
D gene: TRBD1
CDR3 protein: CASSIGQDRALSGYTF
CDR3 DNA: TGTGCCAGTAGTATTGGGCAAGACAGGGCACTCTCTGGCTACACCTTC

V gene: TRBV3-1/TRBV3-2
clone size: -
J gene: TRBJ1-2
D gene: -
CDR3 protein: CASSQGVGSGYTF
CDR3 DNA: TGTGCCAGCAGCCAAGGAGTCGGTTCGGGTTACACCTTC

V gene: TRBV18
clone size: -
J gene: TRBJ2-7
D gene: TRBD1
CDR3 protein: CASSRDRYEQYF
CDR3 DNA: TGTGCCAGCTCAAGGGACAGGTACGAGCAGTACTTC

V gene: TRBV7-2
clone size: -
J gene: TRBJ1-2
D gene: -
CDR3 protein: CASSTLRVNYGYTF
CDR3 DNA: TGTGCCAGCAGTACCTTACGCGTGAACTATGGCTACACCTTC

V gene: TRBV4-3
clone size: -
J gene: TRBJ1-1
D gene: TRBD1
CDR3 protein: CASSQGSGQGSSTEAFF
CDR3 DNA: TGCGCCAGCAGCCAAGGATCGGGACAGGGGTCCAGCACTGAAGCTTTCTTT

V gene: TRBV5-4
clone size: -
J gene: TRBJ1-2
D gene: TRBD1
CDR3 protein: CASSSTGGFGYTF
CDR3 DNA: TGTGCCAGCAGTTCTACAGGGGGCTTTGGCTACACCTTC

V gene: TRBV6-5
clone size: -
J gene: TRBJ1-1
D gene: -
CDR3 protein: CASSYYEETGEAFF
CDR3 DNA: TGTGCCAGCAGTTACTATGAAGAAACGGGTGAAGCTTTCTTT

V gene: TRBV6-2/TRBV6-3
clone size: -
J gene: TRBJ1-1
D gene: -
CDR3 protein: CASSSGYTEAFF
CDR3 DNA: TGTGCCAGCAGTTCCGGGTACACTGAAGCTTTCTTT

V gene: TRBV27
clone size: few
J gene: TRBJ1-6
D gene: -
CDR3 protein: CASSSGQRNNSPLHF
CDR3 DNA: TGTGCCAGCAGTTCAGGACAGAGGAATAATTCACCCCTCCACTTT

V gene: TRBV5-1
clone size: few
J gene: TRBJ1-4
D gene: TRBD1
CDR3 protein: CASSLEGANEKLFF
CDR3 DNA: TGCGCCAGCAGCCTTGAGGGGGCGAACGAAAAACTGTTTTTT

V gene: TRBV7-9
clone size: -
J gene: TRBJ1-2
D gene: -
CDR3 protein: CASSSTSGGYTF
CDR3 DNA: TGTGCCAGCAGCTCCACCTCGGGGGGCTACACCTTC

V gene: TRBV18
clone size: -
J gene: TRBJ1-1
D gene: TRBD1
CDR3 protein: CASSPTGVSEAFF
CDR3 DNA: TGTGCCAGCTCACCGACAGGGGTATCTGAAGCTTTCTTT